This T cell receptor (beta chain) was documented in a study of T cells in Graves' hyperthyroidism and ophthalmopathy. Pregnant or lactating patients were excluded, as were those with uncontrolled infection or other autoimmune disease. From more than 9.5 ml of fresh peripheral blood, PBMCs were isolated. The table lists this clonotype with many counts. Its antigen is as yet unknown. Amplification of TCR beta CDR3 regions was performed using RNA transcripts as template. HTBI primers drove first-round RT-PCR of the TCR CDR3. MiXCR, run by TCRdb on the multiplex PCR reads, gives a single entry per CDR3 protein. The sample contains approximately 400,000 distinct CDR3 sequences, approximately 15% of which appear only once. The CDR3 extends over 13 amino acids. Germline lookup yields CDR1 SNHLY and CDR2 FYNNEI. Trimming cost V 6 bases and J 4 bases; bases outside gene matches: 5. Findings and caveats of the study: Ophthalmopathy was separated from stable hyperthyroidism by a 13 V-J model.

This clonotype was obtained from a man under 40 with Graves' hyperthyroidism that later progressed to Graves' ophthalmopathy. The J gene is TRBJ1-2, the V gene TRBV2; 7 bases are a match to TRBD1. Input material: blood. In DNA, the CDR3 is TGTGCCAGCAGCGGGACAGTGATCTATGGCTACACCTTC. It yields the protein CASSGTVIYGYTF.